The 10 T cell receptor beta chains given below trace back to one sample, sequenced in a study of tumor and adjacent non-tumor tissue in lung cancer. The library came from three nested PCR rounds adapted from ARM-PCR protocols. TCRdb reprocessed the multiplex PCR reads via MiXCR and lists one record per CDR3 protein. Altogether 90,000 to 120,000 distinct CDR3 sequences are present, 65% being singletons, with the ten largest covering around 19%. RNA was extracted from bulk tissue without any cell sorting. The normal lung tissue was taken more than 3 cm from the tumor edge. Sample: distant non-tumor lung tissue. These receptor sequences come from a man aged 30 to 39 with non-small cell lung cancer.

About this clonotype itself: One end of the junction is discordant with germline, which a read error may explain. The rearrangement links TRBV29-1 to TRBJ2-3, with D maybe TRBD1 (8 bases). CDR1 and CDR2 from the germline V gene are SQVTM and ANQGSEA. The CDR3 is 15 amino acids. Written as DNA, the CDR3 is TGCAGCCTTACGACTAGCAGGGGGCACATAGATATGCAGTATTTT. The encoded protein is CSLTTSRGHIDMQYF.

This rearrangement joins TRBV19 to TRBJ2-5, with 8 bases fitting TRBD2. V trimming: 7 bases; J trimming: 2 bases; junction bases outside the gene matches: 12. Germline-derived CDR1 and CDR2 are LNHDA and SQIVND (reference sequence). The CDR3 runs to 16 residues. CDR3 DNA: TGTGCCAGTACCCCCTCTCCAGCGGGAGTACAAGAGACCCAGTACTTC. This gives the protein CASTPSPAGVQETQYF. Filled out from reference TRBV19 and TRBJ2-5, the complete variable domain reads DGGITQSPKYLFRKEGQNVTLSCEQNLNHDAMYWYRQDPGQGLRLIYYSQIVNDFQKGDIAEGYSVSREKKESFPLTVTSAQKNPTAFYLCASTPSPAGVQETQYFGPGTRLLVL.

A word on this clonotype: Its ends do not fully match the called genes, so a read error is possible. As DNA, the CDR3 is TGTGTCAGCAGTTTCTCCGGACAGGGCCACAGTGAGCAGTTCTTC. Translation: CVSSFSGQGHSEQFF. This chain links TRBV28 with TRBJ2-1, with 8 bases matching TRBD1. The CDR3 is 15 residues long. Germline V gene sequence: CDR1 MDHEN, CDR2 SYDVKM.

This clonotype was recorded a few times. A read error is possible here, since a much larger clone lies one base away. V usage is TRBV20-1 and J usage is TRBJ1-1; D is possibly TRBD1 (6 bases). With 8 bases removed from V and 5 bases from J, the gap between germline ends came to 18 bases. Germline V gene data show CDR1 as DFQATT and CDR2 as SNEGSKA (reference sequence). The CDR3 runs 13 residues. This chain's CDR3 is CSSQQGRGTEAFF. The CDR3 nucleotides are TGCAGTTCACAACAGGGTCGAGGAACTGAAGCTTTCTTT.

Concerning this clonotype itself: One end of the junction varies from germline; a read error may be responsible. The chain recombines TRBV4-3 with TRBJ2-1; weak D call: TRBD2 (6 bases). The CDR3 is 16 amino acids. CDR1 and CDR2 (germline): LGHNA, YSLEER. CDR3 in amino acids: CDSSQVPGTQYNEQFF. CDR3 DNA sequence: TGCGACAGCAGCCAGGTTCCCGGGACTCAATACAATGAGCAGTTCTTC.

A word on this clonotype: An end of the junction differs from the germline gene, which may be a read error. The chain carries TRBV12-3 or TRBV12-4 and TRBJ2-1; 11 nucleotides match TRBD2. There are 16 residues in the CDR3. The CDR3: CPRSQVGTSGCNEQFF. The CDR3 DNA reads as TGTCCCAGAAGTCAGGTGGGGACTAGCGGATGCAATGAGCAGTTCTTC.

The V and J genes are TRBV6-4 and TRBJ2-3, with D tentatively TRBD1 or TRBD2 (5 bases each). In germline, CDR1 is MRHNA, CDR2 SNTAGT. V dropped 0 bases and J dropped 4 bases, with 11 bases sitting between them. The CDR3 spans 15 residues. CDR3 nucleotide sequence: TGTGCCAGCAGTGACTCTAGCGTGGGGGCAGATACGCAGTATTTT. Its translation: CASSDSSVGADTQYF.

The genes are TRBV6-1 and TRBJ2-7; no clear D. The DNA end is more similar to TRBJ2-1, so the J call may be wrong. This CDR3 has 14 amino acids. Germline V gene lookup returns CDR1 MNHNS and CDR2 SASEGT. CDR3 sequence reads: CASSEGGPLYEQFF. CDR3 DNA: TGTGCCAGCAGTGAGGGCGGCCCCCTATACGAGCAGTTCTTC.

In the case of this clonotype: Compared with germline, one end of the junction differs, possibly owing to a read error. This sequence joins TRBV20-1 and TRBJ2-2, with D perhaps given as TRBD1 or TRBD2 (5 bases each). This CDR3 is built from 14 residues. Germline V lookup: CDR1 DFQATT, CDR2 SNEGSKA (reference sequence). The CDR3 here is CSAREGVNTGELLF. For the CDR3, the DNA is TGCAGTGCTAGAGAGGGGGTAAACACCGGGGAGCTGCTTTTT.

With respect to this clonotype: A read error is likely, as this CDR3 ends without the conserved phenylalanine or tryptophan. J is TRBJ2-5 and V is TRBV11-2; D ambiguous. The germline V and J ends were trimmed by 7 bases and 6 bases, with 21 bases remaining between them. The CDR3 contains 15 residues. Germline CDR1 reads SGHAT; CDR2 reads FQNNGV. CDR3 loop: CASKVIVEAMKTQYS. The CDR3 nucleotides are TGTGCCAGCAAGGTTATAGTGGAAGCTATGAAGACCCAGTACTCC.